The 28 T cell receptor beta chains below were found in one sample sequenced in a study of a mutant IDH1 vaccine in newly diagnosed glioma. These TCRs are of unknown antigen specificity. This table comes from immunoSEQ multiplex PCR, and its TCRdb copy is limited to in-frame clones, with some not included. The sample carries approximately 25,000 clones, approximately 80% recorded once. Time point indicated: week 5, during vaccination. Vaccine doses each comprised 300 ug of mutant IDH1 20-mer peptide, with topical imiquimod. The sequencing here drew on PBMCs, taken from a glioma patient whose treatment included an IDH1 peptide vaccine. The receptor source for this set is a middle-aged man with glioma.

This clone was recorded a few times. V and J are TRBV7-7 and TRBJ1-4; 8 nucleotides agree with TRBD1. V shed 5 bases, J shed 3 bases, and the junction held 2 bases outside the gene matches. The germline CDR1 and CDR2 sequences are SSHAT and FNYEAQ (reference sequence). This CDR3 region has 14 residues. The chain's CDR3 is CASSATGANEKLFF. DNA for the CDR3: TGTGCCAGCAGCGCGACAGGGGCTAATGAAAAACTGTTTTTT. Variable domain in full (rest from reference TRBV7-7 and TRBJ1-4): GAGVSQSPRYKVTKRGQDVTLRCDPISSHATLYWYQQALGQGPEFLTYFNYEAQPDKSGLPSDRFSAERPEGSISTLTIQRTEQRDSAMYRCASSATGANEKLFFGSGTQLSVL.

V and J are TRBV28 and TRBJ1-6; possibly TRBD1 for D (5 bases). The CDR3 is made up of 14 amino acids. Trimming pared 8 bases from V and 10 bases from J, leaving 18 bases between. Germline V gene lookup returns CDR1 MDHEN and CDR2 SYDVKM. The CDR3 spells CASGPPGRDSPLHF. CDR3 DNA: TGTGCCAGCGGCCCCCCAGGGAGAGACTCACCCCTCCACTTT.

This chain connects TRBV2 to TRBJ1-3, with no clear D. CDR1 and CDR2 (germline): SNHLY, FYNNEI. The germline V and J ends were trimmed by 0 bases and 0 bases, with 9 bases remaining between them. CDR3 length: 16 residues. The CDR3 nucleotides are TGTGCCAGCAGTGAAGCGACGGTGAGCTCTGGAAACACCATATATTTT. Protein: CASSEATVSSGNTIYF.

This clone is classed as large. This rearrangement joins TRBV13 to TRBJ2-3; 10 bases map to TRBD2. Germline V gene data show CDR1 as PRHDT and CDR2 as FYEKMQ (reference sequence). CDR3 length: 16 residues. The V and J ends lost 5 bases and 6 bases, in that order; junction bases with no gene match: 11. CDR3 nucleotide sequence: TGTGCCAGCAGCCTCCCCTTAGCGGGGGGACTGGATACGCAGTATTTT. It codes for CASSLPLAGGLDTQYF.

The genes are TRBV18 and TRBJ2-7, with D unresolved. The V gene lost 4 bases and the J gene lost 6 bases, with 10 bases spanning the gap. Germline CDR1 is KGHSH and CDR2 is LQKENI. CDR3 length: 12 residues. The CDR3 DNA reads as TGTGCCAGCTCACGATTAGGTGTCGAGCAGTACGTC. Translation gives CASSRLGVEQYV.

V gene TRBV7-8 combines with J gene TRBJ2-1; 11 bases agree with TRBD1. This CDR3 is 14 amino acids long. CDR1 and CDR2 (germline): SGHVS, FQNEAQ. V shed 5 bases and J 8 bases; nucleotides not matched to a gene: 5. The CDR3 loop is CASSPRTGGDEQFF. CDR3 bases: TGTGCCAGCAGCCCCCGGACAGGGGGCGATGAGCAGTTCTTC.

The CDR3 protein is CASSSITGYTEAFF. DNA of the CDR3: TGTGCCAGCAGCTCGATCACAGGGTACACTGAAGCTTTCTTT. This rearrangement joins TRBV11-2 to TRBJ1-1, with a weak D call TRBD1 (6 bases). V lost 4 bases, J lost 3 bases, and 12 bases lay in between. There are 14 residues in the CDR3. The germline CDR1 and CDR2 sequences are SGHAT and FQNNGV.

This chain joins TRBV9 and TRBJ2-3; D is ambiguous. Trimming pared 0 bases from V and 3 bases from J, leaving 8 bases between. Looked up from germline, CDR1 is SGDLS and CDR2 is YYNGEE. The CDR3 spans 14 residues. The CDR3 nucleotides read TGTGCCAGCAGCGTAGCTTTTGGAACAGATACGCAGTATTTT. It encodes CASSVAFGTDTQYF. Filled out from reference TRBV9 and TRBJ2-3, the complete variable domain reads DSGVTQTPKHLITATGQRVTLRCSPRSGDLSVYWYQQSLDQGLQFLIQYYNGEERAKGNILERFSAQQFPDLHSELNLSSLELGDSALYFCASSVAFGTDTQYFGPGTRLTVL.

This clone has only one observation. The V and J genes are TRBV27 and TRBJ2-7, with D perhaps TRBD2 (6 bases). Trimming took 2 bases from V and 7 from J, leaving 12 bases between them. Per the germline V gene, CDR1 is MNHEY and CDR2 is SMNVEV (reference sequence). This CDR3 is built from 13 residues. The CDR3 reads CASSLRGTREQYF. CDR3 bases: TGTGCCAGCAGTTTACGCGGGACCCGTGAGCAGTACTTC.

V gene TRBV19 combines with J gene TRBJ1-5, with D perhaps matching TRBD1 (5 bases). The CDR3 is 16 amino acids. CDR1 is LNHDA, CDR2 SQIVND, per germline (reference sequence). V was shortened by 5 bases and J by 1 base, with 15 bases between the two germline ends. This chain's CDR3 is CASSSQGGLSNQPQHF. The CDR3 nucleotides are TGTGCCAGTAGTTCTCAGGGAGGCTTAAGCAATCAGCCCCAGCATTTT.

The chain uses TRBV7-2 and TRBJ2-1; maybe TRBD1 (5 bases). This CDR3 has 13 residues. Germline CDR1 and CDR2: SGHTA and FQGNSA. V was clipped by 2 bases and J by 8 bases, with 10 bases between them. The CDR3 nucleotides are TGTGCCAGCAGCTTACAGGGTAACGATGAGCAGTTCTTC. Protein product: CASSLQGNDEQFF.

The CDR3 reads CASSPGIGYEQYF. The CDR3 bases are TGTGCCAGTAGTCCTGGGATCGGCTACGAGCAGTACTTC. This chain links TRBV19 with TRBJ2-7; no definite D call. The CDR3 consists of 13 residues. Germline-derived CDR1 and CDR2 are LNHDA and SQIVND (reference sequence). V gave up 5 bases and J gave up 3 bases, with 11 bases separating them.

CDR3 bases: TGTGCCAGCAGCCCAAACCTCCGGGGCTCCTACGAGCAGTACTTC. As protein: CASSPNLRGSYEQYF. This rearrangement joins TRBV27 to TRBJ2-5, with TRBD2 as a possible D gene (5 bases). Matching the DNA end better, TRBJ2-7 makes the J call doubtful. The CDR3 sequence is 15 residues long. Per germline, CDR1 MNHEY and CDR2 SMNVEV (reference sequence).

This clone was counted a few times. A read error may produce the germline difference seen at one junction end. This CDR3 reads CASGQTGSLNYGYTF. In DNA, the CDR3 is TGCGCCAGCGGCCAGACAGGGTCCCTTAACTATGGCTACACCTTC. This chain connects TRBV4-1 to TRBJ1-2, with TRBD1 matching over 7 bases. CDR1 and CDR2 (germline): MGHRA, YSYEKL. This CDR3 contains 15 residues.

The chain carries TRBV10-1 and TRBJ2-5, with TRBD1 as a possible D gene (5 bases). Per the germline V gene, CDR1 is WNHNN and CDR2 is SYGVQD (reference sequence). This CDR3 spans 14 amino acids. Trimming stripped 1 base from V and 2 bases from J, with 8 bases between. The CDR3 DNA follows: TGCGCCAGCAGTGAGTTCCAGGGACAAGAGACCCAGTACTTC. Its protein product is CASSEFQGQETQYF.

The chain recombines TRBV2 with TRBJ1-1, with a tentative D call TRBD1 (5 bases). Germline V gene sequence: CDR1 SNHLY, CDR2 FYNNEI. The CDR3 spans 14 residues. Trimming took off 6 bases at V and 0 bases at J, with 11 bases between the two ends. CDR3 coding DNA: TGTGCCAGCAGGGGGCAAGAGTTGAACACTGAAGCTTTCTTT. This sequence encodes CASRGQELNTEAFF.

This clone was counted a single time. The chain has TRBV7-9 and TRBJ2-2, with TRBD1 matching 9 bases. The germline CDR1 and CDR2 sequences are SEHNR and FQNEAQ (reference sequence). V shed 5 bases and J 1 base; nucleotides not matched to a gene: 5. The CDR3 loop spans 16 amino acids. The DNA for the CDR3 is TGTGCCAGCAGCGCACAGGGGGCGAGGAACACCGGGGAGCTGTTTTTT. Translation gives CASSAQGARNTGELFF.

The chain is built from TRBV6-1 and TRBJ2-7; TRBD1 matches 8 bases. With V trimmed by 10 bases and J by 4 bases, 12 bases remained unmatched. This CDR3 is built from 14 residues. CDR1 and CDR2 (germline): MNHNS, SASEGT. CDR3 sequence reads: CATDPGQGLYEQYF. DNA of the CDR3: TGTGCCACCGACCCAGGACAGGGCCTTTACGAGCAGTACTTC.

The chain is built from TRBV10-3 and TRBJ2-1, with D maybe TRBD1 (5 bases). The CDR3 sequence is 13 residues long. Per the germline V gene, CDR1 is ENHRY and CDR2 is SYGVKD. Trimming removed 6 bases at V and 8 bases at J, with 14 bases between. CDR3 protein: CAIRGREGDEQFF. In nucleotides, the CDR3 is TGTGCCATCAGGGGCAGGGAAGGGGATGAGCAGTTCTTC.

For this clone: The junction departs from germline at one end; a sequencing error may be responsible. V is TRBV7-6 and J is TRBJ1-5; D uncertain. Germline CDR1 and CDR2: SGHVS and FNYEAQ. CDR3 size: 12 residues. CDR3: CASSLGNQAQHF. CDR3 nucleotide sequence: TGTGCCAGCAGCTTAGGGAATCAGGCCCAGCATTTT.

The gene calls are TRBV2 and TRBJ2-5, with 9 bases identical to TRBD1. CDR1 and CDR2 from the germline V gene are SNHLY and FYNNEI. This CDR3 is 15 amino acids long. The V gene end was trimmed by 5 bases and the J gene end by 5 bases; junction bases not matched to a gene: 9. CDR3 protein: CASSSQGALGETQYF. The DNA for the CDR3 is TGTGCCAGCAGTTCACAGGGGGCACTCGGGGAGACCCAGTACTTC.

The V call is TRBV14, the J call TRBJ2-3; 10 bases are shared with TRBD2. The CDR3 loop spans 17 amino acids. J gave up 7 bases and V 1 base, and 11 bases lay outside the gene matches. From germline, CDR1 is SGHDN and CDR2 FVKESK. CDR3 sequence: CASSQVRELAGENTQYF. Here the CDR3 DNA reads TGTGCCAGCAGCCAAGTGCGCGAGCTAGCGGGAGAAAATACGCAGTATTTT.

This chain joins TRBV5-6 and TRBJ1-5; D remains unclear. Germline V CDR1 and CDR2: SGHDT, YYEEEE. V shed 2 bases and J shed 3 bases, with 6 bases lying between them. The CDR3 spans 13 residues. Here the CDR3 DNA reads TGTGCCAGCAGCTTACAGCCCAATCAGCCCCAGCATTTT. Translation: CASSLQPNQPQHF.

The rearrangement uses TRBV7-2 and TRBJ1-3; D uncertain. V was clipped by 2 bases and J by 1 base, with 9 bases between them. The CDR3 has 15 residues. CDR1 is SGHTA and CDR2 is FQGNSA in the germline V gene. The CDR3 DNA follows: TGTGCCAGCAGCTTATTGCAGGTTTCTGGAAACACCATATATTTT. Its protein product is CASSLLQVSGNTIYF. The whole variable domain, remainder taken from reference TRBV7-2 and TRBJ1-3, is GAGVSQSPSNKVTEKGKDVELRCDPISGHTALYWYRQSLGQGLEFLIYFQGNSAPDKSGLPSDRFSAERTGGSVSTLTIQRTQQEDSAVYLCASSLLQVSGNTIYFGEGSWLTVV.

This clone came up once. The chain combines TRBV5-1 with TRBJ1-2; 10 nucleotides match TRBD1. J gave up 2 bases and V 5 bases, and 6 bases lay outside the gene matches. This CDR3 region has 15 residues. CDR1 and CDR2 (germline): SGHRS, YFSETQ. The CDR3 spells CASRVRTGGNYGYTF. The CDR3 nucleotides are TGCGCCAGCAGAGTAAGGACAGGGGGGAACTATGGCTACACCTTC.

The chain combines TRBV10-1 with TRBJ1-1; D might be TRBD1 (5 bases). V lost 4 bases and J lost 6, with 12 bases in between. The CDR3 runs to 13 residues. Looked up from germline, CDR1 is WNHNN and CDR2 is SYGVQD (reference sequence). This CDR3 reads CASSGEWDAEAFF. The CDR3 nucleotides read TGCGCCAGCAGTGGGGAGTGGGACGCTGAAGCTTTCTTT.

The chain links TRBV19 to TRBJ1-2, with D perhaps matching TRBD1 (5 bases). Germline CDR1 reads LNHDA; CDR2 reads SQIVND (reference sequence). The V and J ends lost 0 bases and 14 bases respectively, with 22 bases between them. The CDR3 covers 15 residues. The CDR3 DNA reads as TGTGCCAGTAGTATAGATCGAGCTCAGCCAGGGTTTCGGACCTTC. Protein product: CASSIDRAQPGFRTF.

This chain uses TRBV9 with TRBJ1-1; 7 bases map to TRBD1. V lost 4 bases, J lost 4 bases, and 16 bases stayed unmatched. CDR1 is SGDLS and CDR2 is YYNGEE in the germline V gene. This CDR3 is 17 amino acids long. The CDR3 region is CASSPGEGAFGGTEAFF. The DNA for the CDR3 is TGTGCCAGCAGCCCCGGGGAGGGGGCCTTTGGTGGCACTGAAGCTTTCTTT.